The entry below gives a single TCR beta chain sequence along with its context. No antigen is known for it. The sample comes from a study of beta chain features in type 1 diabetes. Study information: Comparable age, gender and cell yields were observed in patients relative to healthy donors. Whole-study results and caveats: Equally in patients and controls, shorter templates might have been favored by PCR. cDNA-based sequencing might over-represent cells highly expressing TCR.

Looked up from germline, CDR1 is KGHSH and CDR2 is LQKENI. This CDR3 is built from 13 residues. The V end lost 2 bases, the J end lost 8 bases, and 12 bases lay between the germline ends. The sequenced template was cDNA made from the entire isolated RNA. Produced via immunoSEQ multiplex PCR; TCRdb's table is partial and in-frame only. Altogether 400,000 to 550,000 clones are present, over 10% being singletons, with the ten largest covering over 0.04%. This TCR was recovered from a young woman in good health. This chain uses TRBV18 with TRBJ1-2; D is unclear. The source material was naive CD4+ T cells from blood. The CDR3 protein is CASSPGGAQGYTF. The CDR3 DNA follows: TGTGCCAGCTCACCAGGAGGTGCTCAGGGCTACACCTTC.